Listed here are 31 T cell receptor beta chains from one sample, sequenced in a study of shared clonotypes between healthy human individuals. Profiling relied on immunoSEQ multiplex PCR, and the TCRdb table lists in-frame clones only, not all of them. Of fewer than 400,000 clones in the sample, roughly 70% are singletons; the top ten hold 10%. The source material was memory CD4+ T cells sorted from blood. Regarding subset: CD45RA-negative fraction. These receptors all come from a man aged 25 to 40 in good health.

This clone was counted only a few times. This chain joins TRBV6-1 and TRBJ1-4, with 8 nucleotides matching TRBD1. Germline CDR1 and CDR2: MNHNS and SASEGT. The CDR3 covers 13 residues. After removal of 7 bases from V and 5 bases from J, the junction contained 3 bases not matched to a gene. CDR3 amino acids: CASMGQENEKLFF. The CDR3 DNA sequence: TGTGCCAGCATGGGACAGGAGAATGAAAAACTGTTTTTT.

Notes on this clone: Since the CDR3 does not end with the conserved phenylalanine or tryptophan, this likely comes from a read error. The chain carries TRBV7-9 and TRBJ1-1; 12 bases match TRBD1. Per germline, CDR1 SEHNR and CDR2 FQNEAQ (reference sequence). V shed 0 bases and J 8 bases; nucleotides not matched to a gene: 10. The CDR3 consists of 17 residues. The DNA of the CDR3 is TGTGCCAGCAGCTTAGCGACAGGGACAGGGGGCCCGACCGAAGCTTTCCTT. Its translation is CASSLATGTGGPTEAFL.

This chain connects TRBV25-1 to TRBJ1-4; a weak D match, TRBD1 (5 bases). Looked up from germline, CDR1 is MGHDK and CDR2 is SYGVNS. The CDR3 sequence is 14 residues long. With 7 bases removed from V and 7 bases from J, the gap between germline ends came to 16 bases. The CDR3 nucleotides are TGTGCCAGCACCCATCCTGGGGACGTTGAAAAACTGTTTTTT. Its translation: CASTHPGDVEKLFF.

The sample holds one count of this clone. CDR3 nucleotide sequence: TGTGCCAGCGAGGCCCCGAGTACCTACAATGAGCAGTTCTTC. Translation gives CASEAPSTYNEQFF. V usage is TRBV2 and J usage is TRBJ2-1; no clear D gene. Germline CDR1 and CDR2: SNHLY and FYNNEI. Trimming cost V 8 bases and J 2 bases, with 13 bases left between them. CDR3 size: 14 residues.

In DNA, the CDR3 is TGTGCCAGCTCAGCCGTATTTAGCACAGATACGCAGTATTTT. Translating gives CASSAVFSTDTQYF. The V and J genes are TRBV18 and TRBJ2-3; D is unresolved. Trimming took off 5 bases at V and 0 bases at J, with 9 bases between the two ends. The germline V gene has CDR1 KGHSH and CDR2 LQKENI. The CDR3 has 14 amino acids.

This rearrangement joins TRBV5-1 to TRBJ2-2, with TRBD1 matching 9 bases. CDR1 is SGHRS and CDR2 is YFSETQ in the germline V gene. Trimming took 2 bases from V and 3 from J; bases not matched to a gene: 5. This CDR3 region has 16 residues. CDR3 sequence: CASSLIGTGYTGELFF. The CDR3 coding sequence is TGCGCCAGCAGCTTAATCGGGACAGGGTACACCGGGGAGCTGTTTTTT.

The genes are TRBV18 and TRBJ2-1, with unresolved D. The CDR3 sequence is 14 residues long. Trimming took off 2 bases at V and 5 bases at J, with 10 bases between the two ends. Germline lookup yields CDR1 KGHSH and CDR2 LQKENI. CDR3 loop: CASSPLSLDNEQFF. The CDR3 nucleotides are TGTGCCAGCTCACCATTAAGCTTAGACAATGAGCAGTTCTTC.

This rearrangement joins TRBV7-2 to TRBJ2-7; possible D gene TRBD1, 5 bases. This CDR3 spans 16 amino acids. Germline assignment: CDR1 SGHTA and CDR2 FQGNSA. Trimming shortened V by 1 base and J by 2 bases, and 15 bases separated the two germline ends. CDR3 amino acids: CASSLGVMQGTYEQYF. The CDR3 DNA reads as TGTGCCAGCAGCTTAGGAGTGATGCAGGGCACCTACGAGCAGTACTTC.

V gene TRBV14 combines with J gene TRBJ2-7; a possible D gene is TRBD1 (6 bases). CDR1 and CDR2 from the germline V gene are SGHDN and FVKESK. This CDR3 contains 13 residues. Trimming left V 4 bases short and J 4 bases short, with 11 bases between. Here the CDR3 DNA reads TGTGCCAGCAGCCGACAGGCCGGGTACGAGCAGTACTTC. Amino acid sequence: CASSRQAGYEQYF.

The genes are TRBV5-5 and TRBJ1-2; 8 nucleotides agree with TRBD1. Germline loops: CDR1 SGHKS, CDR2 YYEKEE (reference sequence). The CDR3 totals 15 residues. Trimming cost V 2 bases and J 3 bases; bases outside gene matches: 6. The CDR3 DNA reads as TGTGCCAGCAGCTTAATGCAGGGGGCTTACTATGGCTACACCTTC. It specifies CASSLMQGAYYGYTF.

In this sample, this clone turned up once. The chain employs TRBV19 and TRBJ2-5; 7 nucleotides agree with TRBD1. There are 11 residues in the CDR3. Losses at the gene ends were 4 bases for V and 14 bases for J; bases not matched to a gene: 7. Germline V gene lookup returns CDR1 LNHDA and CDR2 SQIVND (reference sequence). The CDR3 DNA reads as TGTGCCAGTAGTAAGGGACAGACCGTATACTTC. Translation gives CASSKGQTVYF.

The CDR3 coding sequence is TGTGCCAGCAGTTCGCCAGGGCGTGGAGGGGCCAACGTCCTGACTTTC. As protein: CASSSPGRGGANVLTF. J is TRBJ2-6 and V is TRBV28, with D perhaps TRBD1 (5 bases). This CDR3 is 16 amino acids long. CDR1 and CDR2 from the germline V gene are MDHEN and SYDVKM. Trimming removed 4 bases at V and 4 bases at J, with 14 bases between.

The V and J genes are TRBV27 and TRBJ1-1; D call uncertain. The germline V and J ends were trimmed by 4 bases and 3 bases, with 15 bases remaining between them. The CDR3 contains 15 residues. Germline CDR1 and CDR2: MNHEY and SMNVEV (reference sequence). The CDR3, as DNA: TGTGCCAGCAGTTCCTTCCCGCCAAGATACACTGAAGCTTTCTTT. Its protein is CASSSFPPRYTEAFF.

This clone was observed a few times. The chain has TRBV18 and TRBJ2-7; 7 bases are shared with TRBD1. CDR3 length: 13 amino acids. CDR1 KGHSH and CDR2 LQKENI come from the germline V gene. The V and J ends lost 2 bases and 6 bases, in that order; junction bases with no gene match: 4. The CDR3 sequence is CASSPARDSEQYF. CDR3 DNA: TGTGCCAGCTCACCAGCCAGGGACAGCGAGCAGTACTTC.

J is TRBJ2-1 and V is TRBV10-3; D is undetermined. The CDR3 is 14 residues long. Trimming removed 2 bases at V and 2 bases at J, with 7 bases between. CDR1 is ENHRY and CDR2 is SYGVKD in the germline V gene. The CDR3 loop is CAISEEAAYNEQFF. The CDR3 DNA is TGTGCCATCAGTGAGGAGGCTGCCTACAATGAGCAGTTCTTC.

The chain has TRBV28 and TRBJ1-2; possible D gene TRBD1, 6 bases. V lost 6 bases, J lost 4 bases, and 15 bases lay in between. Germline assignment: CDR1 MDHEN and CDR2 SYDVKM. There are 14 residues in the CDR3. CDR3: CASRIPTGRYGYTF. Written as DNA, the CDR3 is TGTGCCAGCAGGATACCGACAGGACGCTATGGCTACACCTTC.

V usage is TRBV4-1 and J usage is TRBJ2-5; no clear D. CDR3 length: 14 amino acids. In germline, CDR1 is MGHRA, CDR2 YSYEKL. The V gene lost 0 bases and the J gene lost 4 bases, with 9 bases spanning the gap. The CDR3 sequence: CASSQDTVAETQYF. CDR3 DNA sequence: TGCGCCAGCAGCCAAGATACAGTTGCAGAGACCCAGTACTTC.

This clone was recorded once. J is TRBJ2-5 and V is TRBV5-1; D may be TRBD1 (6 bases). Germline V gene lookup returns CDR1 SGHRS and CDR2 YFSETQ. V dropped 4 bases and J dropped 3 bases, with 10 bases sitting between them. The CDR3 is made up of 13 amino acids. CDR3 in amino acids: CASSGQQKETQYF. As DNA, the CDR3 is TGCGCCAGCAGCGGACAGCAAAAAGAGACCCAGTACTTC.

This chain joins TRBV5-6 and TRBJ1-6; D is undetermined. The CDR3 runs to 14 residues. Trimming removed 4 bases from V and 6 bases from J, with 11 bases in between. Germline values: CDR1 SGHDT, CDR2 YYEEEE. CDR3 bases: TGTGCCAGCAGCCGCCCCGACGGTAATTCACCCCTCCACTTT. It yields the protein CASSRPDGNSPLHF.

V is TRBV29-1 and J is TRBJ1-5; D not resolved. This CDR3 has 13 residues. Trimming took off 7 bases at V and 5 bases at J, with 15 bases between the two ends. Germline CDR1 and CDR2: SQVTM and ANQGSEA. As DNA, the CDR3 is TGCAGCGCCGCGGTAGGGCGAGATCAGCCCCAGCATTTT. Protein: CSAAVGRDQPQHF.

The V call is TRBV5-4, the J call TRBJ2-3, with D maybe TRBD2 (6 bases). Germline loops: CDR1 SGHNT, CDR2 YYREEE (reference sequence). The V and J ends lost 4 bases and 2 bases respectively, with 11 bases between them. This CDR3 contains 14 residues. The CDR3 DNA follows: TGTGCCAGCAGCGGGGACTTGTACACAGATACGCAGTATTTT. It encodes CASSGDLYTDTQYF.

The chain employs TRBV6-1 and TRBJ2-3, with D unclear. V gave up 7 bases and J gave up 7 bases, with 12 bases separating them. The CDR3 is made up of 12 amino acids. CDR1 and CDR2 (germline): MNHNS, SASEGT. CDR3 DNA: TGTGCCAGCACGAGTTCAGCTAATACGCAGTATTTT. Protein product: CASTSSANTQYF.

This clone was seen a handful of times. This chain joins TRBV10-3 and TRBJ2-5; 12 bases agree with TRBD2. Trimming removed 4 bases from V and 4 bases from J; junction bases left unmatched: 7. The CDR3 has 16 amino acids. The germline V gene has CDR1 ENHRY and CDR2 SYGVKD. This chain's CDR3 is CAISGAGLAGRETQYF. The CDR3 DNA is TGTGCCATCAGTGGGGCAGGACTAGCGGGACGAGAGACCCAGTACTTC.

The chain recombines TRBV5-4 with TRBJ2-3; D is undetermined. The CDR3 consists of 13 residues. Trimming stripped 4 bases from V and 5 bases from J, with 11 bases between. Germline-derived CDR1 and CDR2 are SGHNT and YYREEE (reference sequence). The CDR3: CASSQRTGDTQYF. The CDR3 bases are TGTGCCAGCAGCCAAAGGACGGGAGATACGCAGTATTTT.

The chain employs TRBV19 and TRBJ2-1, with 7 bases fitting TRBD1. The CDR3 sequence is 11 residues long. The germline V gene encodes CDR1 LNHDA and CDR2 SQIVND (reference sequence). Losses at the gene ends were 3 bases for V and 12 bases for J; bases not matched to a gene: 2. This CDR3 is CASSMTGRQFF. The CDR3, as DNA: TGTGCCAGTAGTATGACAGGGAGGCAGTTCTTC.

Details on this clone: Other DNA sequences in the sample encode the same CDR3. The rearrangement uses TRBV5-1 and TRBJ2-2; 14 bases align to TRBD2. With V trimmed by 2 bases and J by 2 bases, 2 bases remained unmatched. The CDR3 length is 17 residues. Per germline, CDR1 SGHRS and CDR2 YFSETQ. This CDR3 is CASSLGLAGGNTGELFF. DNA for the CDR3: TGCGCCAGCAGCTTAGGACTAGCGGGAGGTAACACCGGGGAGCTGTTTTTT.

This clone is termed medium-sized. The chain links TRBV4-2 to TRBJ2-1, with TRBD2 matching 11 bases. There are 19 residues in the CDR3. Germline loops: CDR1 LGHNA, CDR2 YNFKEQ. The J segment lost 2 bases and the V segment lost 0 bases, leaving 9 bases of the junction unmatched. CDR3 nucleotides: TGTGCCAGCAGCCAAGATTTAGCGGGAGGGGGATCCACCTACAATGAGCAGTTCTTC. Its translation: CASSQDLAGGGSTYNEQFF.

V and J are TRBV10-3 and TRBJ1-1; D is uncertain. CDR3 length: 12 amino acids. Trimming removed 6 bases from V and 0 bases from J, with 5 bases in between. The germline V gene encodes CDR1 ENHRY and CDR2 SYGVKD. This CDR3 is CAIRGLNTEAFF. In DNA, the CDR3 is TGTGCCATCAGGGGTCTGAACACTGAAGCTTTCTTT.

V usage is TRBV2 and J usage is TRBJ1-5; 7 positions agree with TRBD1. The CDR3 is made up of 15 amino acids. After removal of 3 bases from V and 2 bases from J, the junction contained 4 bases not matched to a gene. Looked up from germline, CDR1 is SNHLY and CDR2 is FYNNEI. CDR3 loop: CASSEQTGGNQPQHF. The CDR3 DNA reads TGTGCCAGCAGTGAGCAAACAGGGGGCAATCAGCCCCAGCATTTT.

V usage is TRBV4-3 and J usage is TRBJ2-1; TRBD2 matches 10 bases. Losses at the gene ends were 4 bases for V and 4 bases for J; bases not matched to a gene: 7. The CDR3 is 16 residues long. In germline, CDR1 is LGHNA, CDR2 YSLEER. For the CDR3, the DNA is TGCGCCAGCAGCCGGGTAGCGGGAGGCACATACAATGAGCAGTTCTTC. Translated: CASSRVAGGTYNEQFF.

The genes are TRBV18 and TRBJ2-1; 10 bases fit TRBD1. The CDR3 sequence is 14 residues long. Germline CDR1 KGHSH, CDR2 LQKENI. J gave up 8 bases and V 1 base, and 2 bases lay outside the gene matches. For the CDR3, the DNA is TGTGCCAGCTCACCACGGGGACAGGGGCATGAGCAGTTCTTC. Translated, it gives CASSPRGQGHEQFF.